This TCR beta chain appears in the sequencing data of a study of cytomegalovirus exposure and HLA in healthy donors. Study context: Counted in an early data release were about 80 million unique TCRs from HLA-typed donors. General observations from the study: According to reports, the classifier identified cytomegalovirus status with high specificity and sensitivity. In a later analysis, across HLA loci, associated TCR counts were highest for DRB1, lowest for HLA-C. Indistinguishability led to the exclusion of some V segments, TRBV6-2 and TRBV6-3 included.

A few counts support this clone. What it binds is unknown. Primers included in the PCR were 60 Vbeta and 13 Jbeta primers. Profiling relied on immunoSEQ multiplex PCR, and the TCRdb table lists in-frame clones only, not all of them. The profile shows approximately 190,000 clones, around four fifths of them singletons. V lost 2 bases to trimming and J lost 0 bases; unmatched junction nucleotides: 9. The germline gives CDR1 MNHEY, CDR2 SMNVEV (reference sequence). This CDR3 is built from 19 residues. This sequence joins TRBV27 and TRBJ1-6; 8 bases align to TRBD1. This receptor was obtained from a woman between 18 and 29 years old in good health and CMV-seronegative. Source material: PBMCs. This CDR3 reads CASSLSGGQGFSYNSPLHF. In DNA, the CDR3 is TGTGCCAGCAGTTTAAGTGGCGGACAGGGATTCTCCTATAATTCACCCCTCCACTTT.